These 30 T cell receptor beta chains were all obtained from the same sample, sequenced in a study of technical replicates of blood from several donors. Profiled with immunoSEQ multiplex PCR; TCRdb holds only in-frame clones, not every one. The top ten clones hold around 0.37% of a sample with approximately 94,000 clones, almost 97% of them seen once. The source material was T cells isolated from PBMCs. The receptors here all came from a human donor in good health.

The chain has TRBV6-1 and TRBJ2-7, with a tentative D call TRBD2 (6 bases). Germline CDR1 is MNHNS and CDR2 is SASEGT. V lost 11 bases and J 4 bases, leaving 18 bases between the germline ends. CDR3 length: 13 amino acids. CDR3 nucleotide sequence: TGTGCCGTCAGTCGTCCGGGGAGGTACGAGCAGTACTTC. Its translation is CAVSRPGRYEQYF.

The chain couples TRBV28 to TRBJ1-1; maybe TRBD1 (5 bases). Germline V lookup: CDR1 MDHEN, CDR2 SYDVKM. The CDR3 totals 15 residues. V was pared by 8 bases and J by 1 base, with 17 bases between. CDR3 in amino acids: CASWPSGVGNTEAFF. For the CDR3, the DNA is TGTGCCAGCTGGCCGTCGGGGGTCGGGAACACTGAAGCTTTCTTT. The full variable domain, rest sourced from reference TRBV28 and TRBJ1-1, is DVKVTQSSRYLVKRTGEKVFLECVQDMDHENMFWYRQDPGLGLRLIYFSYDVKMKEKGDIPEGYSVSREKKERFSLILESASTNQTSMYLCASWPSGVGNTEAFFGQGTRLTVV.

The chain links TRBV5-4 to TRBJ1-1; D gene unclear. Per germline, CDR1 SGHNT and CDR2 YYREEE (reference sequence). This CDR3 spans 13 amino acids. V was clipped by 0 bases and J by 2 bases, with 5 bases between them. As DNA, the CDR3 is TGTGCCAGCAGCTTGGGTCCAAACACTGAAGCTTTCTTT. This sequence encodes CASSLGPNTEAFF.

In nucleotides, the CDR3 is TGTGCCAGCAGCGAAAGCGGGAGCTCCTACAATGAGCAGTTCTTC. It codes for CASSESGSSYNEQFF. The chain is built from TRBV9 and TRBJ2-1; TRBD2 matches 8 bases. The CDR3 is made up of 15 amino acids. V lost 3 bases to trimming and J lost 0 bases; unmatched junction nucleotides: 2. CDR1 SGDLS and CDR2 YYNGEE come from the germline V gene.

V gene TRBV10-3 combines with J gene TRBJ1-2; a possible D gene is TRBD1 (5 bases). Trimming took off 8 bases at V and 3 bases at J, with 10 bases between the two ends. The CDR3 has 12 amino acids. CDR1 ENHRY and CDR2 SYGVKD come from the germline V gene. The DNA for the CDR3 is TGTGCCATCGCCATACAGGACTATGGCTACACCTTC. As protein: CAIAIQDYGYTF.

This clone showed up just once. The chain combines TRBV15 with TRBJ2-3, with a possible D match to TRBD1 (6 bases). From germline, CDR1 is LNHNV and CDR2 YYDKDF (reference sequence). Trimming pared 0 bases from V and 0 bases from J, leaving 16 bases between. The CDR3 spans 18 residues. In DNA form, the CDR3 reads TGTGCCACCAGCAGAGATCCCCGCAGGGACACTAGCACAGATACGCAGTATTTT. Protein: CATSRDPRRDTSTDTQYF. The whole variable domain, filled in from reference TRBV15 and TRBJ2-3, reads DAMVIQNPRYQVTQFGKPVTLSCSQTLNHNVMYWYQQKSSQAPKLLFHYYDKDFNNEADTPDNFQSRRPNTSFCFLDIRSPGLGDTAMYLCATSRDPRRDTSTDTQYFGPGTRLTVL.

Worth noting for this clone: The same CDR3 is also encoded by other DNA sequences in this sample. The V call is TRBV9, the J call TRBJ1-4; perhaps TRBD1 as D (6 bases). V was shortened by 0 bases and J by 5 bases, with 8 bases between the two germline ends. Germline loops: CDR1 SGDLS, CDR2 YYNGEE. This CDR3 is 14 amino acids long. CDR3: CASSVDRENEKLFF. The CDR3 DNA follows: TGTGCCAGCAGCGTAGACAGGGAAAATGAAAAACTGTTTTTT.

J is TRBJ1-3 and V is TRBV30; a possible D gene is TRBD1 (5 bases). With 3 bases removed from V and 2 bases from J, the gap between germline ends came to 11 bases. The CDR3 covers 14 residues. Germline V gives CDR1 GTSNPN, CDR2 SVGIG (reference sequence). In nucleotides, the CDR3 is TGTGCCTGGAGCCGTCAGGGTACTGGAAACACCATATATTTT. Amino acid sequence: CAWSRQGTGNTIYF.

J is TRBJ2-7 and V is TRBV7-2; 7 bases match TRBD2. Germline loops: CDR1 SGHTA, CDR2 FQGNSA. Unmatched junction bases numbered 11, after V lost 6 bases and J lost 3 bases. The CDR3 loop spans 15 amino acids. The CDR3 bases are TGTGCCAGCAGTCAAACGGGGGGTAGCGGCTACGAGCAGTACTTC. Translated, it gives CASSQTGGSGYEQYF.

V is TRBV6-5 and J is TRBJ2-7; the D gene is possibly TRBD1 (6 bases). In germline, CDR1 is MNHEY, CDR2 SVGAGI. The germline V and J ends were trimmed by 2 bases and 5 bases, with 10 bases remaining between them. The CDR3 is 13 amino acids. The CDR3 sequence: CASSYTGRNEQYF. The CDR3 DNA follows: TGTGCCAGCAGTTACACAGGGCGGAACGAGCAGTACTTC.

The V and J genes are TRBV7-9 and TRBJ2-7, with D hard to call. Germline V CDR1 and CDR2: SEHNR, FQNEAQ (reference sequence). V was trimmed by 4 bases and J by 5 bases, leaving 15 bases between them. The CDR3 runs 14 residues. In DNA form, the CDR3 reads TGTGCCAGCAGCTCCCCTGTTATGGGCCACGAGCAGTACTTC. It yields the protein CASSSPVMGHEQYF.

J is TRBJ1-3 and V is TRBV30; 9 bases map to TRBD1. Per the germline V gene, CDR1 is GTSNPN and CDR2 is SVGIG (reference sequence). V was clipped by 2 bases and J by 4 bases; unmatched bases: 6. This CDR3 comprises 15 residues. CDR3 sequence reads: CAWSWDRAAGNTIYF. CDR3 nucleotides: TGTGCCTGGAGTTGGGACAGGGCGGCAGGAAACACCATATATTTT.

The chain's CDR3 is CASSEHRGGLDYGYTF. In DNA form, the CDR3 reads TGTGCCAGCAGTGAGCACAGGGGCGGTCTGGACTATGGCTACACCTTC. The rearrangement uses TRBV25-1 and TRBJ1-2; 7 nucleotides align to TRBD1. The CDR3 spans 16 residues. J lost 3 bases, V lost 3 bases, and 10 bases had no gene match. Germline-derived CDR1 and CDR2 are MGHDK and SYGVNS.

This clone appeared a few times. The rearrangement links TRBV29-1 to TRBJ1-1; 9 bases are shared with TRBD1. The CDR3 has 13 residues. Germline CDR1 and CDR2: SQVTM and ANQGSEA. V lost 7 bases and J lost 3; bases outside the gene matches: 6. Here the CDR3 DNA reads TGCAGCGCTACAGGGGGCGATTACACTGAAGCTTTCTTT. It codes for CSATGGDYTEAFF.

On this clone: A read error may produce the germline difference seen at one junction end. V gene TRBV5-1 combines with J gene TRBJ1-1, with 8 bases aligning to TRBD1. The germline CDR1 and CDR2 sequences are SGHRS and YFSETQ. CDR3 size: 13 residues. The CDR3 DNA is TGCGCCAGCAGCCGTGGACAGGGCGGAGTTCCTCTCTTT. Amino acids: CASSRGQGGVPLF.

In the case of this clone: Other DNA sequences in the same sample also yield this CDR3. V is TRBV4-1 and J is TRBJ1-2; 7 nucleotides agree with TRBD1. The CDR3 extends over 14 amino acids. CDR1 is MGHRA, CDR2 YSYEKL, per germline. V shed 4 bases and J 0 bases; nucleotides not matched to a gene: 2. CDR3 sequence reads: CASSRQGANYGYTF. The CDR3 coding sequence is TGCGCCAGCAGCCGACAGGGAGCTAACTATGGCTACACCTTC.

This sequence joins TRBV6-4 and TRBJ1-2; 9 positions agree with TRBD1. Germline loops: CDR1 MRHNA, CDR2 SNTAGT. Losses at the gene ends were 6 bases for V and 4 bases for J; bases not matched to a gene: 6. The CDR3 runs 14 residues. CDR3 amino acids: CASSQGQGGYGYTF. CDR3 DNA sequence: TGTGCCAGCAGCCAGGGACAGGGCGGCTATGGCTACACCTTC.

The chain employs TRBV9 and TRBJ2-3; TRBD2 might be the D (5 bases). This CDR3 region has 15 residues. The V and J ends lost 3 bases and 5 bases respectively, with 16 bases between them. The germline CDR1 and CDR2 sequences are SGDLS and YYNGEE. The CDR3 protein is CASSESPRTVDTQYF. The CDR3 DNA reads as TGTGCCAGCAGCGAGAGCCCAAGGACTGTAGATACGCAGTATTTT.

This clone turned up a few times. The chain couples TRBV14 to TRBJ2-7; the D gene is possibly TRBD1 (6 bases). Germline values: CDR1 SGHDN, CDR2 FVKESK. The CDR3 is made up of 15 amino acids. V lost 1 base and J lost 2, with 12 bases in between. CDR3 region: CASSQVSGVPYEQYF. In nucleotides, the CDR3 is TGTGCCAGCAGCCAAGTATCAGGGGTTCCCTACGAGCAGTACTTC. Looking up the rest from reference TRBV14 and TRBJ2-7 gives the full variable domain: EAGVTQFPSHSVIEKGQTVTLRCDPISGHDNLYWYRRVMGKEIKFLLHFVKESKQDESGMPNNRFLAERTGGTYSTLKVQPAELEDSGVYFCASSQVSGVPYEQYFGPGTRLTVT.

The V gene is TRBV7-9, the J gene TRBJ2-4; 11 nucleotides align to TRBD2. The germline V gene encodes CDR1 SEHNR and CDR2 FQNEAQ (reference sequence). Germline trimming cut 7 bases from V and 8 bases from J; bases unmatched to any gene: 16. CDR3 size: 17 residues. The CDR3 coding sequence is TGTGCCAGCACCACGCCCCGACTAGCGGGATTTATTGACATTCAGTACTTC. It specifies CASTTPRLAGFIDIQYF.

The chain joins TRBV28 to TRBJ2-7; possibly TRBD2 for D (7 bases). There are 14 residues in the CDR3. The germline V gene has CDR1 MDHEN and CDR2 SYDVKM. The V end was cut by 6 bases, the J end by 3 bases, with 15 bases between. The CDR3 DNA reads TGTGCCAGCAGCGGGGGGCGGGAACTCTACGAGCAGTACTTC. Its protein product is CASSGGRELYEQYF.

The gene calls are TRBV28 and TRBJ1-3; D may be TRBD1 (5 bases). CDR1 is MDHEN and CDR2 is SYDVKM in the germline V gene. The length of the CDR3 is 14 residues. V shed 7 bases and J shed 2 bases, with 12 bases lying between them. The CDR3 spells CASTLWGAGNTIYF. CDR3 DNA: TGTGCCAGCACCCTTTGGGGGGCTGGAAACACCATATATTTT. The variable domain in full, with the rest retrieved from reference TRBV28 and TRBJ1-3, is DVKVTQSSRYLVKRTGEKVFLECVQDMDHENMFWYRQDPGLGLRLIYFSYDVKMKEKGDIPEGYSVSREKKERFSLILESASTNQTSMYLCASTLWGAGNTIYFGEGSWLTVV.

The CDR3 sequence is CASSIQGWDEKLFF. The CDR3 DNA follows: TGTGCCAGCAGCATACAGGGGTGGGATGAAAAACTGTTTTTT. The chain joins TRBV7-2 to TRBJ1-4, with 7 nucleotides matching TRBD1. The J segment lost 6 bases and the V segment lost 5 bases, leaving 6 bases of the junction unmatched. Germline-derived CDR1 and CDR2 are SGHTA and FQGNSA. The CDR3 is made up of 14 amino acids.

J is TRBJ2-7 and V is TRBV18; 7 nucleotides line up with TRBD2. J gave up 4 bases and V 2 bases, and 17 bases lay outside the gene matches. Germline CDR1 reads KGHSH; CDR2 reads LQKENI. The length of the CDR3 is 18 residues. CDR3 sequence: CASSPFDISGTTTYEQYF. As DNA, the CDR3 is TGTGCCAGCTCACCATTCGACATCTCCGGGACTACCACTTACGAGCAGTACTTC.

As DNA, the CDR3 is TGTGCCAGCAGTGAATGGGGCAGGGTGGGCAACGAGCAGTACTTC. Protein sequence: CASSEWGRVGNEQYF. The chain is built from TRBV25-1 and TRBJ2-7; D possibly corresponds to TRBD1 (5 bases). V gave up 1 base and J gave up 5 bases, with 15 bases separating them. CDR1 MGHDK and CDR2 SYGVNS come from the germline V gene. The CDR3 runs to 15 residues.

The V and J genes are TRBV27 and TRBJ1-1; D may be TRBD1 (5 bases). Looked up from germline, CDR1 is MNHEY and CDR2 is SMNVEV (reference sequence). The ends were cut back, 5 bases at V and 3 bases at J, with 10 bases in the middle. This CDR3 has 13 residues. The CDR3 spells CASSPRDYTEAFF. In DNA form, the CDR3 reads TGTGCCAGCAGTCCCAGGGACTACACTGAAGCTTTCTTT.

This clone showed up just once. The chain uses TRBV18 and TRBJ2-7; D call uncertain. The CDR3 covers 11 residues. V was pared by 4 bases and J by 4 bases, with 5 bases between. In germline, CDR1 is KGHSH, CDR2 LQKENI. The CDR3 coding sequence is TGTGCCAGCTCACTAGATTACGAGCAGTACTTC. The encoded protein is CASSLDYEQYF.

This chain connects TRBV7-9 to TRBJ1-4; a weak D match, TRBD1 (6 bases). The germline V and J ends were trimmed by 5 bases and 2 bases, with 9 bases remaining between them. Germline V CDR1 and CDR2: SEHNR, FQNEAQ (reference sequence). The CDR3 spans 14 residues. The CDR3 DNA sequence: TGTGCCAGCAGCGGAGACAGGACTAATGAAAAACTGTTTTTT. It encodes CASSGDRTNEKLFF.

V is TRBV6-5 and J is TRBJ2-1, with 8 bases that match TRBD2. CDR3 length: 16 amino acids. The V gene's germline CDR1 is MNHEY and CDR2 SVGAGI. V shed 2 bases and J 4 bases; nucleotides not matched to a gene: 7. CDR3 in amino acids: CASSYLAGGDYNEQFF. CDR3 DNA sequence: TGTGCCAGCAGTTACCTCGCCGGGGGGGATTACAATGAGCAGTTCTTC.

The chain uses TRBV14 and TRBJ2-7; a weak D match, TRBD2 (5 bases). V was clipped by 4 bases and J by 8 bases, with 18 bases between them. The CDR3 is 14 amino acids. Germline CDR1 reads SGHDN; CDR2 reads FVKESK. In DNA, the CDR3 is TGTGCCAGCAGCCCCTCGGCCGGGATTGGGAAGCAGTACTTC. Translated, it gives CASSPSAGIGKQYF.